This T cell receptor (beta chain) was profiled in a study of blood T cell repertoires in COVID-19. From germline, CDR1 is SGHVS and CDR2 FQNEAQ. Trimming cost V 2 bases and J 6 bases, with 19 bases left between them. The CDR3 is 16 residues long. The authors' processing: Reference gene primer amplification gave nucleated cell count estimates. Profiling relied on immunoSEQ multiplex PCR, and the TCRdb table lists in-frame clones only, not all of them. Clonal size and the V and J genes are those of that table, whereas D and trimming came from the DNA. The table includes some 45,000 clones, around 91% detected once.

Sequencing input: peripheral blood. The TCR was taken from a man in his forties or fifties with active COVID-19. The chain recombines TRBV7-8 with TRBJ1-1; D may be TRBD1 (5 bases). CDR3 residues: CASSLWRGGGIAEAFF. DNA for the CDR3: TGTGCCAGCAGCTTATGGCGGGGCGGAGGTATAGCTGAAGCTTTCTTT.